Described below is a single T cell receptor beta chain sequence and its context. Antigen specificity is unknown. CDR1 is DFQATT and CDR2 is SNEGSKA in the germline V gene (reference sequence). The length of the CDR3 is 14 residues. Trimming shortened V by 4 bases and J by 0 bases, and 11 bases separated the two germline ends. FACS enriched CD8+ TEMRA cells, while bulk CD8+ and CD4+ were negatively isolated. The sample is drawn from a study of CD8 T cells in Susac syndrome. Study-wide results and limits: By the study's own acknowledgment, its TCR sequencing and HLA analysis included relatively few individuals.

Random-hexamer reverse transcription was applied to about 0.5 to 1 ug RNA. Multiplex PCR with immunoSEQ amplified the TCR beta CDR3 across 54 Vbeta and 13 Jbeta. TCRdb passed the immunoSEQ multiplex PCR reads through MiXCR, listing each CDR3 protein once. Among approximately 74,000 distinct CDR3 sequences, about 94% were seen once, and the ten largest hold about 0.9%. The sequence was collected from a human donor with Susac syndrome. The sample comprised CD8+ T cells from PBMCs. The V and J genes are TRBV20-1 and TRBJ2-3; D uncertain. CDR3 nucleotides: TGCAGTGCTACGCCCCGGACGAGCACAGATACGCAGTATTTT. Translating gives CSATPRTSTDTQYF.